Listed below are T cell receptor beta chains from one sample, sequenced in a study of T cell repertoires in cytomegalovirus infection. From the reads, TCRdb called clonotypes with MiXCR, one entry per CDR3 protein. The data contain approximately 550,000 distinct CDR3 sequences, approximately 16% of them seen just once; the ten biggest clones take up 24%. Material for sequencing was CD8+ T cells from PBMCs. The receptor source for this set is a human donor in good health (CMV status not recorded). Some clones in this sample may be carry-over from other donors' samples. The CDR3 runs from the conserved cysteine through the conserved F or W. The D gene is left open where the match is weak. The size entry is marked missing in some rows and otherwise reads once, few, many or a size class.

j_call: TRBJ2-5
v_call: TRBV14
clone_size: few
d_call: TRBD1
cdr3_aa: CASSKRTGLQETQYF
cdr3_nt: TGTGCCAGCAGCAAAAGGACAGGGCTCCAAGAGACCCAGTACTTC

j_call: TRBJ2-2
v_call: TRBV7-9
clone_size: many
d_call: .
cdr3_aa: CASDESRIRGELFF
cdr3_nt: TGTGCCAGCGACGAATCGCGAATCCGTGGGGAGCTGTTTTTT

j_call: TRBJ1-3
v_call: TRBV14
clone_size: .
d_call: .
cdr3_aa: CASSQKDIIYF
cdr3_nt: TGTGCCAGCAGCCAAAAAGACATCATATATTTT

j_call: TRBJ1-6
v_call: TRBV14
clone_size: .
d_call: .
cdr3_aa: CASSLWGAQVRNSPLHF
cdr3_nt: TGTGCCAGCAGCCTTTGGGGGGCCCAGGTTCGGAATTCACCCCTCCACTTT

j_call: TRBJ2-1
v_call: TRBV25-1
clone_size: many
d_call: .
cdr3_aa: CASSEFLRVRGSYNEQFF
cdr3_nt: TGTGCCAGCAGTGAATTTCTCAGGGTTAGAGGGTCCTACAATGAGCAGTTCTTC

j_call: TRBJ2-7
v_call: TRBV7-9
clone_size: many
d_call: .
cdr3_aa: CASSLPGRTYEQYF
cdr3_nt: TGTGCCAGCAGCTTGCCGGGACGGACCTACGAGCAGTACTTC

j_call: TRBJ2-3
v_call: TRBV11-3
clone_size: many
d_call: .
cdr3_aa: CASSLDGTTPYTDTQYF
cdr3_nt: TGTGCCAGCAGCTTAGACGGAACTACCCCATACACAGATACGCAGTATTTT

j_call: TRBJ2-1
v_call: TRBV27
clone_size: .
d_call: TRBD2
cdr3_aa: CASSLSGVGNEQFF
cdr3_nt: TGTGCCAGCAGTTTGAGCGGGGTGGGCAATGAGCAGTTCTTC

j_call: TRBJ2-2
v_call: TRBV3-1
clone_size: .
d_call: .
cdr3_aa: CASSQYLQLNGAANTGELFF
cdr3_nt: TGTGCCAGCAGCCAGTACCTCCAACTCAATGGGGCCGCGAACACCGGGGAGCTGTTTTTT

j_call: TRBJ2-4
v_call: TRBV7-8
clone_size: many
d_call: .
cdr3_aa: CASSFEGPVAKNIQYF
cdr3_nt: TGTGCCAGCAGCTTCGAGGGACCCGTAGCCAAAAACATTCAGTACTTC

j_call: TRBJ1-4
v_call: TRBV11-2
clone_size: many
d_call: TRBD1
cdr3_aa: CASSLFRQGAVTNEKLFF
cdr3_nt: TGTGCCAGCAGCTTATTCCGACAGGGGGCCGTTACTAATGAAAAACTGTTTTTT

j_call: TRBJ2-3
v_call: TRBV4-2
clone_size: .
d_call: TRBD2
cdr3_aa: CASSQDLAGGSDTQYF
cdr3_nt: TGTGCCAGCAGCCAAGATCTAGCGGGAGGGTCAGATACGCAGTATTTT

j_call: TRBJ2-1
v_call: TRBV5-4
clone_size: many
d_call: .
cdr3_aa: CASSLYRANEQFF
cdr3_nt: TGTGCCAGCAGCCTATACAGGGCAAATGAGCAGTTCTTC

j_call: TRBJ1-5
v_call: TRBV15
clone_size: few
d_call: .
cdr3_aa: CATSMSSQPQHF
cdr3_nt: TGTGCCACCAGCATGAGTAGCCAGCCCCAGCATTTT

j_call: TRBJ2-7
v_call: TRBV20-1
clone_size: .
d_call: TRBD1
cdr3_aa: CSASRTGVPYEQYF
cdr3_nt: TGCAGTGCCAGCCGGACAGGGGTTCCCTACGAGCAGTACTTC

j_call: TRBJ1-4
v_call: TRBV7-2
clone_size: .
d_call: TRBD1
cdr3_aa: CASSPKAGGNEKLFF
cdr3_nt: TGTGCCAGCAGCCCCAAAGCAGGGGGTAATGAAAAACTGTTTTTT

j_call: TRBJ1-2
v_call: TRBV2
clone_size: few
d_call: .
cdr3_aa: CASRTTFALHPLF
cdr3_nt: TGTGCCAGCAGAACAACGTTCGCACTTCACCCCCTCTTC

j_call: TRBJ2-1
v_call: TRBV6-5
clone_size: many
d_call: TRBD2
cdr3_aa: CASSYGSGGDNEQFF
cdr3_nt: TGTGCCAGCAGTTACGGAAGCGGGGGGGACAATGAGCAGTTCTTC

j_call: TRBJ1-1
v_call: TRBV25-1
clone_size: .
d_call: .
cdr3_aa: CASSEYRGLPTMNTEAFF
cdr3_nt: TGTGCCAGCAGTGAATATAGGGGACTCCCGACGATGAACACTGAAGCTTTCTTT

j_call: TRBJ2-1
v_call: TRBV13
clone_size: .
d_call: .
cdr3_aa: CASSSPRELYTNRAYNEQFF
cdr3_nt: TGTGCCAGCAGCTCCCCCCGAGAGTTGTACACCAACCGGGCCTACAATGAGCAGTTCTTC

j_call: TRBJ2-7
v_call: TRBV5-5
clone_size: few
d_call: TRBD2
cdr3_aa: CASSPGLAVAYEQYF
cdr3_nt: TGTGCCAGCAGCCCGGGACTAGCGGTTGCCTACGAGCAGTACTTC

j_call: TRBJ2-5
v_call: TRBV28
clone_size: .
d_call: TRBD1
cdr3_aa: CASSSRQGGFLETQYF
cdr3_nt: TGTGCCAGCAGTTCGAGACAGGGGGGATTTTTGGAGACCCAGTACTTC

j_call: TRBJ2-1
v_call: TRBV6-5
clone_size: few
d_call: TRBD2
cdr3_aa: CASGTSAGGEQFF
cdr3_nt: TGTGCCAGTGGGACTAGTGCTGGAGGTGAGCAGTTCTTC

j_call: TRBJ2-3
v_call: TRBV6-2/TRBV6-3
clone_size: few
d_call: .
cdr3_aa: CASSYTRPTDTQYF
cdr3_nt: TGTGCCAGCAGTTATACACGGCCCACAGATACGCAGTATTTT

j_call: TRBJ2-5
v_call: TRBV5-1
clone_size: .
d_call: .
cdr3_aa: CASSAGGGLRETQYF
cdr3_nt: TGCGCCAGCAGCGCCGGCGGGGGCCTACGAGAGACCCAGTACTTC

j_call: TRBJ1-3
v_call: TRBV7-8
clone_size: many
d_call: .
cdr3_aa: CASSLGAGAAGNTIYF
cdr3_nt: TGTGCCAGCAGCTTAGGGGCGGGGGCAGCTGGAAACACCATATATTTT

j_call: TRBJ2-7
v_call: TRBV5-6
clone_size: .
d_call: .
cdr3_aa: CASSWEQGRAYEQYF
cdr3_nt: TGTGCCAGCAGCTGGGAACAGGGTCGGGCCTACGAGCAGTACTTC

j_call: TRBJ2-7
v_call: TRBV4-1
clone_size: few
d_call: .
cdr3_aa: CASSQDLGGIYEQYF
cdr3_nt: TGCGCCAGCAGCCAAGATCTTGGCGGGATCTACGAGCAGTACTTC

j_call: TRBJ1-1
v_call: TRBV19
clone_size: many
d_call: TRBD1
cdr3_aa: CASSFRQGSLRTEAFF
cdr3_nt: TGTGCCAGTAGTTTTAGACAGGGGAGTCTCCGCACTGAAGCTTTCTTT

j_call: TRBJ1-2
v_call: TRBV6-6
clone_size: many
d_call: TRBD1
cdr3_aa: CASSYYRDRDYGYTF
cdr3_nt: TGTGCCAGCAGTTACTACAGGGACAGGGACTATGGCTACACCTTC

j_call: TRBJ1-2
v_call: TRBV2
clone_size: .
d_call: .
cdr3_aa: CASSGTFNYGYTF
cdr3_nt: TGTGCCAGCAGTGGGACATTTAACTATGGCTACACCTTC

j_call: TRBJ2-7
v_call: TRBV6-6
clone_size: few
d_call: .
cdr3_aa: CASSATRAYEQYF
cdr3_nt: TGTGCCAGCAGTGCGACCCGAGCTTACGAGCAGTACTTC

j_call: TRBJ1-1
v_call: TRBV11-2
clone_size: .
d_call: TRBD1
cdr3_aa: CASSYWRVGGNTEAFF
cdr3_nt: TGTGCCAGCAGTTATTGGAGGGTAGGGGGCAACACTGAAGCTTTCTTT

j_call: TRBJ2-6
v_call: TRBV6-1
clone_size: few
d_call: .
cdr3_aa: CASSKRDIVTGANVLTF
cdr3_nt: TGTGCCAGCAGTAAACGGGACATCGTGACTGGGGCCAACGTCCTGACTTTC

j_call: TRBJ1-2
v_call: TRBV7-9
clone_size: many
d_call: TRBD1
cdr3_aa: CASSSPGQGDYGYTF
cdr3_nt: TGTGCCAGCAGCTCGCCGGGACAGGGGGACTATGGCTACACCTTC

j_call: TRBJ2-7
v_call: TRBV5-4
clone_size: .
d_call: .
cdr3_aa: CASSFGRNYEQYF
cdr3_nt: TGTGCCAGCAGCTTCGGCCGCAACTACGAGCAGTACTTC

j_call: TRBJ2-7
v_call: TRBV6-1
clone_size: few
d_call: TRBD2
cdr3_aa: CASSGLAGVTYEQYF
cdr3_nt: TGTGCCAGCAGCGGACTAGCGGGAGTAACCTACGAGCAGTACTTC

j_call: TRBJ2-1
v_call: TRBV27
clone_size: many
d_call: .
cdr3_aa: CASSSYRHPGNEQFF
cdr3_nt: TGTGCCAGCAGCTCCTATCGTCACCCAGGCAATGAGCAGTTCTTC

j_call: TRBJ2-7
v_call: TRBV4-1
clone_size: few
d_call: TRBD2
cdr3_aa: CASSQGPSGLAAYEQYF
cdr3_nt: TGCGCCAGCAGCCAAGGACCCTCGGGACTAGCGGCTTACGAGCAGTACTTC

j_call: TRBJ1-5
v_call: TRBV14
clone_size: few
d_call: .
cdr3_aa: CASSQDLGTNQPQHF
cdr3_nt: TGTGCCAGCAGCCAAGATCTAGGAACCAATCAGCCCCAGCATTTT

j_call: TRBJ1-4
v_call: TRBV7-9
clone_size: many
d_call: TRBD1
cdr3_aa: CASSPGQGTEKLFF
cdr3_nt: TGTGCCAGCAGCCCCGGACAGGGGACGGAAAAACTGTTTTTT

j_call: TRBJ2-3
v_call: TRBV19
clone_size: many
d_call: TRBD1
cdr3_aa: CASSMQGAIDTQYF
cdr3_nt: TGTGCCAGTAGTATGCAGGGGGCCATAGATACGCAGTATTTT

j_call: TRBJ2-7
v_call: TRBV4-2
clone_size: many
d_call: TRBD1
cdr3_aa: CASSHGQGAYEQYF
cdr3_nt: TGTGCCAGCAGTCACGGACAGGGGGCTTACGAGCAGTACTTC

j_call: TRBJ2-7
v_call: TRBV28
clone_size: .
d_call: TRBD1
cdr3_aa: CASSLPGQGANEQYF
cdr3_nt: TGTGCCAGCAGTCTCCCGGGACAGGGGGCCAACGAGCAGTACTTC

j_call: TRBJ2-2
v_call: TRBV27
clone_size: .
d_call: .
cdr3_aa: CASSEGGGTGELFF
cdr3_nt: TGTGCCAGCAGCGAAGGGGGGGGCACCGGGGAGCTGTTTTTT

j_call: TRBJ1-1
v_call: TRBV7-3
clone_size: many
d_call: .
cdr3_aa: CASSDDRNTEAFF
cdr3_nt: TGTGCCAGCAGCGACGATAGGAACACTGAAGCTTTCTTT

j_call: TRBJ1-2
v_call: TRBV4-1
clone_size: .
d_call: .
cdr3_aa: CASSLDAGTLEGYTF
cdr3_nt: TGCGCCAGCAGCCTAGATGCCGGGACCTTGGAGGGCTACACCTTC